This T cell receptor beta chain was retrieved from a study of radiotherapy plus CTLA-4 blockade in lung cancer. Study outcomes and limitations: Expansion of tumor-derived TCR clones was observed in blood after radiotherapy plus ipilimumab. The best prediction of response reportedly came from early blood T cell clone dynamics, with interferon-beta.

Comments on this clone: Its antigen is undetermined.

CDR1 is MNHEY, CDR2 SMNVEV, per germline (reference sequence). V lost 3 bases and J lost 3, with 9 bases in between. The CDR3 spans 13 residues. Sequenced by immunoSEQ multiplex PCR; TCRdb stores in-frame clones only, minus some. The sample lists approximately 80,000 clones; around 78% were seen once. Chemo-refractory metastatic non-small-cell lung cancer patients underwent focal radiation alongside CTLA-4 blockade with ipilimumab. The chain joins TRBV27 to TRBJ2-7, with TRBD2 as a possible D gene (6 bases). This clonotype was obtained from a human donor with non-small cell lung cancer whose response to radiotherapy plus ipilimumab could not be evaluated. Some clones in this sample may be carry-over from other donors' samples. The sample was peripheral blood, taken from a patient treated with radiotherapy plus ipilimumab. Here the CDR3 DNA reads TGTGCCAGCAGTTTCGGGCGGGGCTACGAGCAGTACTTC. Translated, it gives CASSFGRGYEQYF.